This T cell receptor beta chain was sequenced during a study of cytomegalovirus exposure and HLA in healthy donors. Notes on the study in general: At a 0.05 false discovery rate, a later analysis found 16,951 TCR beta sequences to be associated with HLA alleles.

With 60 Vbeta and 13 Jbeta primers, the PCR was carried out. In the original processing: Roughly 76 million unique TCR beta chains, about 11 million of them shared, were counted by a later analysis. Generated by immunoSEQ multiplex PCR, the TCRdb table keeps only in-frame clones and is missing some. V, J and clone size are taken as reported in that table, and D and trimming were inferred from the DNA itself. The sample has around 150,000 clones, approximately 86% seen once; the top ten hold about 2%. CDR1 is SGHAT and CDR2 is FQNNGV in the germline V gene. The CDR3 covers 16 residues. V dropped 4 bases and J dropped 4; count of bases not matched to a gene: 9. Every donor was a healthy person donating bone marrow. This clone was detected only once. Its antigen is not known.

The chain is built from TRBV11-2 and TRBJ2-1; 8 bases are a match to TRBD2. This clonotype was sampled from a woman aged 18-30 years in good health and CMV-seronegative. Sequenced input: PBMCs. The CDR3 DNA reads as TGTGCCAGCAGCTCGACCGCGGGGGGCGGATACAATGAGCAGTTCTTC. This sequence encodes CASSSTAGGGYNEQFF.